This TCR beta chain was retrieved from a study of CD8 T cells in Susac syndrome. Germline CDR1 SQVTM, CDR2 ANQGSEA. The CDR3 covers 11 residues. Trimming took 7 bases from V and 2 from J, leaving 6 bases between them. A quantity of about 0.5 to 1 ug RNA underwent reverse transcription using random hexamers. TCR beta CDR3 was amplified by immunoSEQ covering 54 Vbeta and 13 Jbeta. Each CDR3 protein gets one entry after TCRdb re-called the immunoSEQ multiplex PCR reads with MiXCR. The repertoire includes some 150,000 distinct CDR3 sequences, around 95% of them detected once, and around 0.15% sits in the top ten. Sequencing of TCR beta was performed on blood CD8+ and CD4+ T cells. Treatment-naive patients with stable or active relapsing-remitting disease served as multiple sclerosis controls. TEMRA cells were enriched by FACS, and CD4+ and CD8+ T cells were negatively isolated.

The source is a human donor with multiple sclerosis. The chain recombines TRBV29-1 with TRBJ1-3; D remains ambiguous. Sequencing used CD8+ T cells from PBMCs. CDR3 sequence: CSGTTGNTIYF. The CDR3 DNA reads as TGCAGCGGCACTACTGGAAACACCATATATTTT.